The 21 T cell receptor beta chains presented below share a single source sample, sequenced in a study of beta chain features in type 1 diabetes. Since all of the isolated RNA was reverse transcribed, expressed TCRB transcripts were what got sequenced. Data came from immunoSEQ multiplex PCR; TCRdb stores just in-frame clones and leaves some out. Of about 140,000 clones detected, around a tenth appear once; the ten largest clones hold about 0.6%. Input material: central memory CD4+ T cells from blood. The source is a woman in her 40s in good health.

Here the CDR3 reads CATSRDKRVETGSANEKLFF. The DNA of the CDR3 is TGTGCCACCAGCAGAGATAAGAGGGTGGAGACAGGGTCCGCTAATGAAAAACTGTTTTTT. The chain couples TRBV15 to TRBJ1-4, with 7 nucleotides matching TRBD1. The CDR3 has 20 amino acids. The ends lost 0 bases at V and 3 bases at J; junction bases unmatched: 16. Germline CDR1 reads LNHNV; CDR2 reads YYDKDF (reference sequence). The full variable domain, its missing parts supplied by reference TRBV15 and TRBJ1-4, is DAMVIQNPRYQVTQFGKPVTLSCSQTLNHNVMYWYQQKSSQAPKLLFHYYDKDFNNEADTPDNFQSRRPNTSFCFLDIRSPGLGDTAMYLCATSRDKRVETGSANEKLFFGSGTQLSVL.

This clone was detected a few times. This CDR3 is CASSEPPGQGVYEQYF. The CDR3 DNA is TGTGCCAGCAGCGAACCCCCGGGACAGGGGGTCTACGAGCAGTACTTC. The chain employs TRBV7-9 and TRBJ2-7; 11 nucleotides match TRBD1. Unmatched junction bases numbered 9, after V lost 5 bases and J lost 3 bases. The V gene's germline CDR1 is SEHNR and CDR2 FQNEAQ (reference sequence). The CDR3 is 16 amino acids.

The chain combines TRBV19 with TRBJ2-2, with 11 bases lining up with TRBD2. The CDR3 has 17 residues. J was trimmed by 5 bases and V by 5 bases; bases with no gene match: 10. Germline CDR1 is LNHDA and CDR2 is SQIVND (reference sequence). The CDR3 DNA sequence: TGTGCCAGTAGTCGGTATAGCGGGGGGGCCAGGACCGGGGAGCTGTTTTTT. Amino acid sequence: CASSRYSGGARTGELFF.

This clone came up a few times. The gene calls are TRBV5-6 and TRBJ1-5, with D unresolved. V lost 0 bases, J lost 2 bases, and 15 bases lay in between. The CDR3 has 17 residues. Germline V gene sequence: CDR1 SGHDT, CDR2 YYEEEE. As DNA, the CDR3 is TGTGCCAGCAGCTTGGCCCGATTAAGGCAGGGCAATCAGCCCCAGCATTTT. This encodes CASSLARLRQGNQPQHF.

The rearrangement uses TRBV2 and TRBJ2-7, with D maybe TRBD1 (6 bases). Germline V lookup: CDR1 SNHLY, CDR2 FYNNEI. V was trimmed by 6 bases and J by 5 bases, leaving 14 bases between them. The CDR3 is 13 residues long. CDR3 sequence reads: CASSGQPLDEQYF. In DNA, the CDR3 is TGTGCCAGCAGCGGACAGCCCCTGGACGAGCAGTACTTC.

The chain couples TRBV5-5 to TRBJ2-1, with 7 positions matching TRBD2. V lost 4 bases and J lost 6; bases outside the gene matches: 13. The CDR3 has 16 residues. Germline V gene data show CDR1 as SGHKS and CDR2 as YYEKEE (reference sequence). CDR3 in amino acids: CASSQDRGVPSNEQFF. The CDR3 nucleotides are TGTGCCAGCAGCCAAGATCGGGGGGTTCCCTCCAATGAGCAGTTCTTC.

The rearrangement uses TRBV9 and TRBJ2-5; D gene uncertain. The CDR3 extends over 13 amino acids. Trimming removed 1 base at V and 2 bases at J, with 6 bases between. The germline V gene has CDR1 SGDLS and CDR2 YYNGEE. DNA for the CDR3: TGTGCCAGCAGCGTATACGGTCAAGAGACCCAGTACTTC. This translates into CASSVYGQETQYF.

The sample holds a few counts of this clone. V and J are TRBV27 and TRBJ1-6; 7 bases match TRBD1. Trimming took 3 bases from V and 2 from J; bases not matched to a gene: 1. The CDR3 totals 15 residues. Germline CDR1 is MNHEY and CDR2 is SMNVEV (reference sequence). The CDR3, as DNA: TGTGCCAGCAGTTTGCAGGGGGCCTATAATTCACCCCTCCACTTT. It codes for CASSLQGAYNSPLHF.

The V gene is TRBV6-1, the J gene TRBJ2-5; D is uncertain. Near its end, the DNA agrees better with TRBJ2-7, so the J call may be wrong. CDR1 is MNHNS, CDR2 SASEGT, per germline. The CDR3 is made up of 11 amino acids. The CDR3 region is CASSLTYEQYF. CDR3 sequence (DNA): TGTGCCAGCAGCCTAACCTACGAGCAGTACTTC.

This clone was seen only a few times. The chain employs TRBV6-4 and TRBJ2-2, with D possibly TRBD1 on 6 matching bases. CDR3 size: 15 residues. Between the trimmed V and J ends, which lost 4 bases and 1 base, there was a span of 10 bases. Germline V gene lookup returns CDR1 MRHNA and CDR2 SNTAGT. The CDR3 nucleotides read TGTGCCAGCAGTGCGGAGACAGGGAACACCGGGGAGCTGTTTTTT. It yields the protein CASSAETGNTGELFF.

This clone was counted ten times or more. V usage is TRBV7-9 and J usage is TRBJ2-5; D is possibly TRBD1 (5 bases). This CDR3 spans 13 amino acids. Germline CDR1 SEHNR, CDR2 FQNEAQ (reference sequence). The V end lost 10 bases, the J end lost 5 bases, and 17 bases lay between the germline ends. CDR3: CATARGGDETQYF. As DNA, the CDR3 is TGTGCCACCGCTAGGGGCGGAGACGAGACCCAGTACTTC.

This clone was detected only a few times. V usage is TRBV18 and J usage is TRBJ2-7, with TRBD1 matching 9 bases. V lost 3 bases, J lost 5 bases, and 8 bases stayed unmatched. Germline CDR1 is KGHSH and CDR2 is LQKENI. This CDR3 has 15 residues. The CDR3 nucleotides read TGTGCCAGCTCACCCTTCAGGACAGGGGTCAACGAGCAGTACTTC. Its protein is CASSPFRTGVNEQYF.

This clone occurred a few times. One end of the junction fails to match germline, which may point to a read error. In DNA, the CDR3 is TGTGCTAGCAGCCCTGGACTAGCCGCCTACAATGAGCAGTTCTTC. Its translation is CASSPGLAAYNEQFF. The chain recombines TRBV7-7 with TRBJ2-1, with 8 bases matching TRBD2. The CDR3 has 15 amino acids. Looked up from germline, CDR1 is SSHAT and CDR2 is FNYEAQ (reference sequence).

This clone was seen ten or more times. The DNA of the CDR3 is TGTGCCAGCAGGGAGGGAGGGTTTCTGGCGAAGGGCACTGAAGCTTTCTTT. Protein product: CASREGGFLAKGTEAFF. The chain links TRBV7-9 to TRBJ1-1; no reliable D call. The CDR3 is 17 residues long. Germline CDR1 reads SEHNR; CDR2 reads FQNEAQ (reference sequence). Trimming cost V 6 bases and J 4 bases, with 24 bases left between them.

This clone was seen only a few times. This sequence joins TRBV7-2 and TRBJ2-7; TRBD1 agrees at 8 bases. Germline trimming cut 3 bases from V and 3 bases from J; bases unmatched to any gene: 7. Germline CDR1 is SGHTA and CDR2 is FQGNSA. The CDR3 covers 15 residues. Here the CDR3 reads CASSFPDRARYEQYF. The CDR3 region has the DNA TGTGCCAGCAGCTTCCCGGACAGGGCCCGCTACGAGCAGTACTTC. The variable domain in full, with the rest retrieved from reference TRBV7-2 and TRBJ2-7, is GAGVSQSPSNKVTEKGKDVELRCDPISGHTALYWYRQSLGQGLEFLIYFQGNSAPDKSGLPSDRFSAERTGGSVSTLTIQRTQQEDSAVYLCASSFPDRARYEQYFGPGTRLTVT.

This clone was seen only a few times. This chain links TRBV5-1 with TRBJ2-7; 11 positions match TRBD2. V dropped 3 bases and J dropped 8; count of bases not matched to a gene: 7. Germline CDR1 is SGHRS and CDR2 is YFSETQ. The CDR3 runs to 14 residues. The CDR3 coding sequence is TGCGCCAGCAGCTGGGGGACTAGCGGCCAGCAGCAGTACTTC. Amino acids: CASSWGTSGQQQYF.

This clone was observed many times. The chain carries TRBV4-3 and TRBJ1-4, with D perhaps TRBD1 (5 bases). V was shortened by 1 base and J by 6 bases, with 18 bases between the two germline ends. CDR3 length: 17 amino acids. Per germline, CDR1 LGHNA and CDR2 YSLEER. In DNA, the CDR3 is TGCGCCAGCAGCCAAGGGTATCCGACAGAGACCTATGAAAAACTGTTTTTT. Its protein product is CASSQGYPTETYEKLFF.

The chain has TRBV14 and TRBJ2-7, with D perhaps TRBD1 (5 bases). V lost 4 bases and J 6 bases, leaving 13 bases between the germline ends. Germline CDR1 is SGHDN and CDR2 is FVKESK. This CDR3 is 13 amino acids long. Written as DNA, the CDR3 is TGTGCCAGCAGCCTTATCTCAGGGATCGAGCAGTACTTC. Translation gives CASSLISGIEQYF.

This clone has only a few counts. The rearrangement links TRBV7-9 to TRBJ2-1; TRBD2 matches 9 bases. CDR1 and CDR2 from the germline V gene are SEHNR and FQNEAQ (reference sequence). V lost 2 bases, J lost 3 bases, and 5 bases stayed unmatched. The CDR3 is 16 amino acids. The CDR3 spells CASSLLAGALYNEQFF. The CDR3 coding sequence is TGTGCCAGCAGCTTATTAGCGGGGGCCCTCTACAATGAGCAGTTCTTC.

CDR3 in amino acids: CATQGVFGNGYTF. CDR3 DNA sequence: TGTGCCACCCAGGGGGTTTTTGGAAATGGCTACACCTTC. V and J are TRBV6-5 and TRBJ1-2; 7 bases line up with TRBD1. J gave up 6 bases and V 10 bases, and 11 bases lay outside the gene matches. This CDR3 region has 13 residues. CDR1 and CDR2 (germline): MNHEY, SVGAGI.

This clone was picked up a small number of times. This chain joins TRBV11-2 and TRBJ2-7; D remains unclear. The V and J ends lost 3 bases and 7 bases respectively, with 10 bases between them. Germline CDR1 is SGHAT and CDR2 is FQNNGV. There are 12 residues in the CDR3. CDR3 sequence (DNA): TGTGCCAGCAGCTTGTCTCGGCGGGAGCAGTACTTC. Amino acids: CASSLSRREQYF.